Listed here are 21 T cell receptor beta chains from one sample, sequenced in a study of cytotoxic CD8 clonotypes in ibrutinib-treated CLL. The method was immunoSEQ multiplex PCR; TCRdb's version includes in-frame clones alone and lacks a portion of them. Seen here are approximately 200,000 clones, approximately 72% observed once, and the top ten hold roughly 12%. The specimen comprised PBMCs, sampled after 24 months of ibrutinib treatment. The source is a human donor with chronic lymphocytic leukemia.

V gene TRBV18 combines with J gene TRBJ1-3; D uncertain. The CDR3 is 16 amino acids. Germline CDR1 reads KGHSH; CDR2 reads LQKENI. V was pared by 2 bases and J by 0 bases, with 11 bases between. CDR3 residues: CASSPRGSYSGNTIYF. CDR3 in DNA: TGTGCCAGCTCACCAAGAGGGTCCTACTCTGGAAACACCATATATTTT.

This clone was detected only a few times. The chain couples TRBV21-1 to TRBJ1-2; TRBD1, the table's D call, lacks a check against the DNA. TRBV21-1 is a pseudogene. The CDR3 has 10 amino acids. This CDR3 reads CASRGAGYTF. CDR3 DNA sequence: TGTGCCAGCAGAGGGGCTGGCTACACCTTC.

The chain carries TRBV2 and TRBJ2-3; 7 bases map to TRBD2. The CDR3 sequence is 16 residues long. Trimming cost V 3 bases and J 0 bases; bases outside gene matches: 6. CDR1 SNHLY and CDR2 FYNNEI come from the germline V gene. This chain's CDR3 is CASSEPGGTSTDTQYF. CDR3 sequence (DNA): TGTGCCAGCAGTGAGCCGGGGGGTACTAGCACAGATACGCAGTATTTT.

This chain uses TRBV7-9 with TRBJ1-5, with D possibly TRBD1 on 5 matching bases. CDR1 and CDR2 (germline): SEHNR, FQNEAQ (reference sequence). The CDR3 runs to 18 residues. Deletions cut 4 bases from V and 0 bases from J, with 19 bases between. CDR3 DNA sequence: TGTGCCAGCAGCTGGGCTCCTCCGGGGGATTATAGCAATCAGCCCCAGCATTTT. Its translation: CASSWAPPGDYSNQPQHF.

This chain joins TRBV9 and TRBJ1-2; D unclear. Germline V gene data show CDR1 as SGDLS and CDR2 as YYNGEE. CDR3 length: 14 amino acids. V lost 3 bases to trimming and J lost 8 bases, with 17 bases between them. CDR3 DNA sequence: TGTGCCAGCAGCGCCGGTCAGGAGGTTGGCGGCTACACCTTC. Its protein product is CASSAGQEVGGYTF.

This clone was recorded only once. This sequence joins TRBV10-3 and TRBJ1-1, with 7 bases fitting TRBD1. The junction had 3 bases not matched to a gene; V was cut back by 8 bases and J by 3 bases. Per the germline V gene, CDR1 is ENHRY and CDR2 is SYGVKD. The CDR3 has 12 residues. The CDR3 protein is CAIPDRDTEAFF. The CDR3, as DNA: TGTGCCATCCCAGACAGGGACACTGAAGCTTTCTTT.

The chain has TRBV15 and TRBJ1-2; tentatively, D is TRBD1 (6 bases). V was cut by 4 bases and J by 2 bases, with 11 bases left in between. CDR3 length equals 14 residues. The germline gives CDR1 LNHNV, CDR2 YYDKDF (reference sequence). The CDR3, as DNA: TGTGCCACCAGCATTACACAGGGAAACTATGGCTACACCTTC. Translation gives CATSITQGNYGYTF.

The J gene is TRBJ1-2, the V gene TRBV6-6, with a possible D match to TRBD1 (6 bases). Germline lookup yields CDR1 MNHNY and CDR2 SVGAGI (reference sequence). The CDR3 is 13 amino acids. The germline V and J ends were trimmed by 5 bases and 4 bases, with 11 bases remaining between them. The CDR3 protein is CASSAQGIYGYTF. The CDR3 bases are TGTGCCAGCAGTGCACAGGGCATCTATGGCTACACCTTC.

The V call is TRBV5-1, the J call TRBJ2-5; D possibly corresponds to TRBD2 (6 bases). This CDR3 is built from 14 residues. V gave up 4 bases and J gave up 7 bases, with 17 bases separating them. CDR1 and CDR2 (germline): SGHRS, YFSETQ. The CDR3 sequence: CASSPTPGDATQYF. As DNA, the CDR3 is TGCGCCAGCAGCCCTACGCCGGGAGACGCGACCCAGTACTTC.

The rearrangement uses TRBV27 and TRBJ1-5; D possibly corresponds to TRBD1 (6 bases). Germline V gene sequence: CDR1 MNHEY, CDR2 SMNVEV (reference sequence). The CDR3 contains 17 residues. V was cut by 0 bases and J by 0 bases, with 12 bases left in between. CDR3: CASSLSWGLLSNQPQHF. For the CDR3, the DNA is TGTGCCAGCAGTTTATCATGGGGGCTACTTAGCAATCAGCCCCAGCATTTT.

This chain connects TRBV4-2 to TRBJ2-2; D is uncertain. This CDR3 is 13 amino acids long. With 1 base removed from V and 8 bases from J, the gap between germline ends came to 8 bases. The V gene's germline CDR1 is LGHNA and CDR2 YNFKEQ. CDR3 nucleotides: TGTGCCAGCAGCCAAGTCCGAAGTGGGGAGCTGTTTTTT. This gives the protein CASSQVRSGELFF.

In this sample, this clone turned up a few times. This chain connects TRBV7-2 to TRBJ2-1, with 7 bases lining up with TRBD2. The CDR3 runs to 15 residues. Germline V CDR1 and CDR2: SGHTA, FQGNSA. The V segment lost 1 base and the J segment 7 bases; nucleotides outside the gene matches: 7. The CDR3 nucleotides read TGTGCCAGCAGCTTAGTTGCGGGAGTTCGTAATGAGCAGTTCTTC. It translates to CASSLVAGVRNEQFF.

The rearrangement uses TRBV6-4 and TRBJ2-1; tentative D call: TRBD1 (5 bases). The CDR3 sequence is 16 residues long. The V and J ends lost 0 bases and 7 bases respectively, with 16 bases between them. Germline-derived CDR1 and CDR2 are MRHNA and SNTAGT. CDR3 residues: CASSDSPRDNWNEQFF. CDR3 in DNA: TGTGCCAGCAGTGACTCTCCCAGGGATAATTGGAATGAGCAGTTCTTC.

This rearrangement joins TRBV5-4 to TRBJ1-3; no firm D call. The CDR3 loop spans 13 amino acids. Germline V lookup: CDR1 SGHNT, CDR2 YYREEE (reference sequence). The V end lost 0 bases, the J end lost 7 bases, and 8 bases lay between the germline ends. The CDR3 coding sequence is TGTGCCAGCAGCTTGGAGGCGGGTAACACCATATATTTT. This codes for CASSLEAGNTIYF. Complete variable domain (other parts from reference TRBV5-4 and TRBJ1-3): ETGVTQSPTHLIKTRGQQVTLRCSSQSGHNTVSWYQQALGQGPQFIFQYYREEENGRGNFPPRFSGLQFPNYSSELNVNALELDDSALYLCASSLEAGNTIYFGEGSWLTVV.

The chain uses TRBV5-8 and TRBJ1-5; possible D gene TRBD1, 5 bases. Trimming removed 0 bases at V and 9 bases at J, with 13 bases between. CDR1 is SGHTS, CDR2 YDEGEE, per germline. The CDR3 sequence is 14 residues long. The CDR3 protein is CASSLAWDLGPQHF. The CDR3 DNA reads as TGTGCCAGCAGCTTGGCCTGGGACCTCGGGCCCCAGCATTTT.

The V gene is TRBV28, the J gene TRBJ2-2; 10 bases are a match to TRBD2. Germline V gene sequence: CDR1 MDHEN, CDR2 SYDVKM. The CDR3 is 14 residues long. V shed 9 bases and J 8 bases; nucleotides not matched to a gene: 9. CDR3 in amino acids: CASVAGGAGGELFF. DNA for the CDR3: TGTGCCAGTGTAGCGGGAGGCGCTGGGGGGGAGCTGTTTTTT.

This clone was observed a few times. The CDR3 sequence: CASSYYRGRIYGYTF. CDR3 coding DNA: TGTGCCAGCAGCTACTACAGGGGCCGAATCTATGGCTACACCTTC. The rearrangement joins TRBV7-8 to TRBJ1-2; TRBD1 matches at 7 bases. CDR1 and CDR2 (germline): SGHVS, FQNEAQ. The CDR3 contains 15 residues. V lost 4 bases and J lost 4; bases outside the gene matches: 9. Drawing the rest from reference TRBV7-8 and TRBJ1-2, the complete variable domain is GAGVSQSPRYKVAKRGQDVALRCDPISGHVSLFWYQQALGQGPEFLTYFQNEAQLDKSGLPSDRFFAERPEGSVSTLKIQRTQQEDSAVYLCASSYYRGRIYGYTFGSGTRLTVV.

The CDR3 loop is CASSVDRVPNTEAFF. The DNA of the CDR3 is TGCGCCAGCAGCGTAGACAGGGTCCCGAACACTGAAGCTTTCTTT. The chain carries TRBV5-1 and TRBJ1-1; 7 bases map to TRBD1. Trimming removed 4 bases from V and 1 base from J; junction bases left unmatched: 7. CDR1 and CDR2 from the germline V gene are SGHRS and YFSETQ. The CDR3 has 15 residues.

The chain joins TRBV6-5 to TRBJ1-2; 7 bases are shared with TRBD1. This CDR3 has 14 residues. V trimming: 6 bases; J trimming: 8 bases; junction bases outside the gene matches: 12. Germline V lookup: CDR1 MNHEY, CDR2 SVGAGI. CDR3 bases: TGTGCCAGCAGCCCAGACAGGGCGTCGGGGGGCTACACCTTC. It encodes CASSPDRASGGYTF.

There are a few counts of this clone. CDR3 in amino acids: CASSLVGTSYNEQFF. The CDR3 region has the DNA TGTGCCAGCAGCTTGGTCGGCACCTCCTACAATGAGCAGTTCTTC. V gene TRBV5-4 combines with J gene TRBJ2-1; D call uncertain. Trimming pared 0 bases from V and 0 bases from J, leaving 7 bases between. The CDR3 has 15 amino acids. Germline V CDR1 and CDR2: SGHNT, YYREEE (reference sequence).

This clone was seen a few times. V is TRBV27 and J is TRBJ1-5, with TRBD1 as a possible D gene (5 bases). Trimming pared 4 bases from V and 7 bases from J, leaving 11 bases between. The germline CDR1 and CDR2 sequences are MNHEY and SMNVEV (reference sequence). The CDR3 runs 13 residues. CDR3 loop: CASSSGPGQPQHF. In DNA form, the CDR3 reads TGTGCCAGCAGTTCGGGACCGGGGCAGCCCCAGCATTTT.